A selection of T cell receptor beta chains follows, all from one sample in a study of a mutant IDH1 vaccine in newly diagnosed glioma. Their target antigens are unknown. Some clones are missing from TCRdb's copy, which holds only in-frame ones; the method was immunoSEQ multiplex PCR. The table includes fewer than 45,000 clones, around 83% detected once. The material sequenced was PBMCs, taken from a glioma patient whose treatment included an IDH1 peptide vaccine. All receptors come from a man aged 40-49 years with glioma. CDR3s include the opening cysteine and the closing phenylalanine or tryptophan. A D gene is named only where the DNA matches it firmly. Expanded clones get a size class; other rows say once, few or many, or leave the size out.

j_gene: TRBJ1-3
v_gene: TRBV4-1
d_gene: -
abundance: -
CDR3nt: TGCGCCAGCAGCCGCACCGTTGTAGCCTCTGGAAACACCATATATTTT
CDR3aa: CASSRTVVASGNTIYF

j_gene: TRBJ1-5
v_gene: TRBV19
d_gene: TRBD1
abundance: -
CDR3nt: TGTGCCAGTAGTAATGACAGGGGGCTGCAGCCCCAGCATTTT
CDR3aa: CASSNDRGLQPQHF

j_gene: TRBJ1-1
v_gene: TRBV28
d_gene: TRBD1
abundance: once
CDR3nt: TGTGCCAGCAGTTCCACAGGGGAAACCACTGAAGCTTTCTTT
CDR3aa: CASSSTGETTEAFF

j_gene: TRBJ2-2
v_gene: TRBV4-1
d_gene: TRBD2
abundance: once
CDR3nt: TGCGCCAGCGCGGGTCTAGCGGGAGCGTCCGGGGAGCTGTTTTTT
CDR3aa: CASAGLAGASGELFF

j_gene: TRBJ2-7
v_gene: TRBV4-3
d_gene: -
abundance: -
CDR3nt: TGCGCCAGCAGCCAAGACCCGGGGGCCTACGAGCAGTACTTC
CDR3aa: CASSQDPGAYEQYF

j_gene: TRBJ1-5
v_gene: TRBV5-5
d_gene: -
abundance: -
CDR3nt: TGTGCCAGCAGCCTCATGTCCGGGAGCAATCAGCCCCAGCATTTT
CDR3aa: CASSLMSGSNQPQHF

j_gene: TRBJ2-7
v_gene: TRBV7-9
d_gene: -
abundance: -
CDR3nt: TGTGCCAGCAGCTTCCTACAGCGGTACGAGCAGTACTTC
CDR3aa: CASSFLQRYEQYF

j_gene: TRBJ1-1
v_gene: TRBV19
d_gene: -
abundance: -
CDR3nt: TGTGCCAGTAGTCGCCTGGGGGCGGGTGAAGCTTTCTTT
CDR3aa: CASSRLGAGEAFF

j_gene: TRBJ1-2
v_gene: TRBV6-6
d_gene: TRBD1
abundance: once
CDR3nt: TGTGCCAGCAGTCGACAGGGCCCCCTGCTGAACTATGGCTACACCTTC
CDR3aa: CASSRQGPLLNYGYTF

j_gene: TRBJ1-1
v_gene: TRBV19
d_gene: -
abundance: once
CDR3nt: TGTGCCAGTAGTACTAAACAGCGTCTTGGGACTTTCTTT
CDR3aa: CASSTKQRLGTFF

j_gene: TRBJ2-6
v_gene: TRBV6-4
d_gene: -
abundance: -
CDR3nt: TGTGCCAGCAGTGCGCTCATGGGGGCCAACGTCCTGACTTTC
CDR3aa: CASSALMGANVLTF

j_gene: TRBJ2-1
v_gene: TRBV4-2
d_gene: -
abundance: -
CDR3nt: TGTGCCAGCAGCCAAGATAGGGCGGGATCACAGCAGTTCTTC
CDR3aa: CASSQDRAGSQQFF

j_gene: TRBJ2-7
v_gene: TRBV7-9
d_gene: TRBD1
abundance: -
CDR3nt: TGTGCCAGCAGCTTATGGACAGGGGGCAAAGAAAAGGACGAGCAGTACTTC
CDR3aa: CASSLWTGGKEKDEQYF

j_gene: TRBJ2-3
v_gene: TRBV2
d_gene: -
abundance: few
CDR3nt: TGTGCCAGCAGTGCCCCCTTCACAGATACGCAGTATTTT
CDR3aa: CASSAPFTDTQYF

j_gene: TRBJ1-2
v_gene: TRBV18
d_gene: TRBD1
abundance: -
CDR3nt: TGTGCCAGCTCACCAAGGACCGACAGGGACTACACCTTC
CDR3aa: CASSPRTDRDYTF

j_gene: TRBJ1-5
v_gene: TRBV6-1
d_gene: -
abundance: -
CDR3nt: TGTGCCAGCAGTGAGAACCCTGGGCAGCCCGGGCAGCCCCAGCATTTT
CDR3aa: CASSENPGQPGQPQHF

j_gene: TRBJ2-5
v_gene: TRBV21-1
d_gene: -
abundance: -
CDR3nt: TGTGCCAGCAGCATCCAAAGCGGAAACCGACAAGAGACCCAGTACTTC
CDR3aa: CASSIQSGNRQETQYF

j_gene: TRBJ2-2
v_gene: TRBV29-1
d_gene: -
abundance: -
CDR3nt: TGCAGCGTTGAGGGGGTTAACACCGGGGAGCTGTTTTTT
CDR3aa: CSVEGVNTGELFF

j_gene: TRBJ2-7
v_gene: TRBV10-3
d_gene: -
abundance: -
CDR3nt: TGTGCCATCAGGGACGGGAGCTCCTACGAGCAGTACTTC
CDR3aa: CAIRDGSSYEQYF

j_gene: TRBJ2-7
v_gene: TRBV4-1
d_gene: TRBD2
abundance: -
CDR3nt: TGCGCCAGCAGCCAAGGTCGAGGACTAGCGTACGAGCAGTACTTC
CDR3aa: CASSQGRGLAYEQYF

j_gene: TRBJ1-1
v_gene: TRBV10-3
d_gene: -
abundance: -
CDR3nt: TGTGCCATCAGCGACAGAGATGGGATGAACACTGAAGCTTTCTTT
CDR3aa: CAISDRDGMNTEAFF

j_gene: TRBJ2-1
v_gene: TRBV7-3
d_gene: -
abundance: -
CDR3nt: TGTGCCAGCAGCTCCCGAGGCTCCTACAATGAGCAGTTCTTC
CDR3aa: CASSSRGSYNEQFF

j_gene: TRBJ2-2
v_gene: TRBV5-1
d_gene: -
abundance: -
CDR3nt: TGCGCCAGCAGCAATCAGGACACCGGGGAGCTGTTTTTT
CDR3aa: CASSNQDTGELFF

j_gene: TRBJ2-3
v_gene: TRBV29-1
d_gene: -
abundance: -
CDR3nt: TGCAGCGTTTTGTCCAGGGGTGGCACAGATACGCAGTATTTT
CDR3aa: CSVLSRGGTDTQYF

j_gene: TRBJ2-7
v_gene: TRBV19
d_gene: -
abundance: -
CDR3nt: TGTGCCAGTAGTATAGATGCAGTGATTGCATACGAGCAGTACTTC
CDR3aa: CASSIDAVIAYEQYF

j_gene: TRBJ1-2
v_gene: TRBV5-4
d_gene: TRBD1
abundance: once
CDR3nt: TGTGCCATAAAAGCACAGGGGGCGACTTATGGCTACACCTTC
CDR3aa: CAIKAQGATYGYTF

j_gene: TRBJ1-4
v_gene: TRBV5-7
d_gene: TRBD1
abundance: -
CDR3nt: TGTGCCAGCAGCCGGGACAGGGATAAGATTGAAAAACTGTTTTTT
CDR3aa: CASSRDRDKIEKLFF

j_gene: TRBJ2-7
v_gene: TRBV6-1
d_gene: -
abundance: -
CDR3nt: TGTGCCAGCAGTGATCGGGGTAGCGAGCAGTACTTC
CDR3aa: CASSDRGSEQYF

j_gene: TRBJ1-5
v_gene: TRBV28
d_gene: TRBD1
abundance: few
CDR3nt: TGTGCCAGCAGTTTCGGGGACAGACCTCCCACGCCCCAGCATTTT
CDR3aa: CASSFGDRPPTPQHF

j_gene: TRBJ2-5
v_gene: TRBV7-2
d_gene: TRBD1
abundance: once
CDR3nt: TGTGCCAGCAGCACCACAGGGGGACGGGGGAGGAGGATGGGCCAGTACTTC
CDR3aa: CASSTTGGRGRRMGQYF

j_gene: TRBJ1-4
v_gene: TRBV7-8
d_gene: TRBD1
abundance: -
CDR3nt: TGTGCCAGCAGCTCTCCAGGACAGGGACAGGAAAAACTGTTTTTT
CDR3aa: CASSSPGQGQEKLFF

j_gene: TRBJ2-7
v_gene: TRBV7-6
d_gene: -
abundance: -
CDR3nt: TGTGCCAGCAGCTTACAGGGGTGGGCTCAAAACCCTCCCTACGAGCAGTACTTC
CDR3aa: CASSLQGWAQNPPYEQYF

j_gene: TRBJ2-1
v_gene: TRBV4-1
d_gene: TRBD2
abundance: -
CDR3nt: TGCGCCAGCAGCCAAGATAGGACTAGCGGGAGGGGCTCCTACAATGAGCAGTTCTTC
CDR3aa: CASSQDRTSGRGSYNEQFF

j_gene: TRBJ1-4
v_gene: TRBV18
d_gene: TRBD1
abundance: -
CDR3nt: TGTGCCAGCTCACAGGGACAGGGGGCTGAAAAACTGTTTTTT
CDR3aa: CASSQGQGAEKLFF

j_gene: TRBJ1-5
v_gene: TRBV28
d_gene: -
abundance: -
CDR3nt: TGTGCCAGCAGTTTGCCCGGGACGGCGGGCCAGCCCCAGCATTTT
CDR3aa: CASSLPGTAGQPQHF

j_gene: TRBJ1-1
v_gene: TRBV9
d_gene: -
abundance: few
CDR3nt: TGTGCCAGCAGCCCCCATAAGCCGAACACTGAAGCTTTCTTT
CDR3aa: CASSPHKPNTEAFF